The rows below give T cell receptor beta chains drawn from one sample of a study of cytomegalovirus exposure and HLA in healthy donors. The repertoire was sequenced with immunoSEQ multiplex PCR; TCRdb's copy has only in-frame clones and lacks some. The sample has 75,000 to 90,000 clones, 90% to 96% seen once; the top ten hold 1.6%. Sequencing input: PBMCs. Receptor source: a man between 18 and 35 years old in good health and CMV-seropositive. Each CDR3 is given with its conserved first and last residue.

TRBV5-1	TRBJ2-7	CASSLGLAASSYEQYF
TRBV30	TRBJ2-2	CACQTGTATGELFF
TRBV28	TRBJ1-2	CASSLDGRAGVDGYTF
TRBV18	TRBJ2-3	CASSPMESGRAHSTQYF
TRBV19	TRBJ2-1	CASSINRASVASGNYNEQFF
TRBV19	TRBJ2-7	CASRWNRGHSYEQYF
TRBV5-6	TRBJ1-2	CASSPRTGGYTF
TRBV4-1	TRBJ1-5	CASSQDLARVGNQPQHF
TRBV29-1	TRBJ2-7	CSVEESGSGRRNEQYF
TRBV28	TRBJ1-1	CASRPGTAENTEAFF
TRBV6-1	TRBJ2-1	CASSEFVARLNEQFF
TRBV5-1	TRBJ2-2	CASSLNSDRANTGELFF
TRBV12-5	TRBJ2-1	CASGIAGGPDEQFF
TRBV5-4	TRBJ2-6	CASAGRRGQGAWGANVLTF
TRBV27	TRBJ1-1	CASSLFVRGQVTEAFF
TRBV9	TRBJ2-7	CASSPRVAYEQYF
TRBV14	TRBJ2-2	CASSQRNSGELFF
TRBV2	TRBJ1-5	CASSELGNSNQPQHF
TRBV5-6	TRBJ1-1	CASSLVYPTNTEAFF
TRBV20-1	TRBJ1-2	CSARSRGRYTF
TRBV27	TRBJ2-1	CASSPGSGRANSYNEQFF
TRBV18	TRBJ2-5	CASSPQGAEETQYF
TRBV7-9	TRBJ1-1	CASSPRDRGHPEAFF
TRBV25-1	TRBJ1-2	CASSVRTADGYTF
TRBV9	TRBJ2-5	CASSVTGWETQYF
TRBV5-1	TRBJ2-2	CASSRQTISNTGELFF
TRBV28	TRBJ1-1	CASSFTDRRSFF
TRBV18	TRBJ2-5	CASSPPGGETQYF
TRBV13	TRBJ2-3	CASSLVRRGRNYLDTQYF
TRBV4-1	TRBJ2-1	CASSQDGLGDEQFF
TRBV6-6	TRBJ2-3	CASSGTHTDTQYF
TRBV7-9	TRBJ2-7	CASSLMTSGTYEQYF
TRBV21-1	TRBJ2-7	CASSPGGLAGGEQYF
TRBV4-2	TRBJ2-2	CASSLIGTSGTVGELFF
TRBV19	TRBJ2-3	CASSKMPSGSRDTQYF